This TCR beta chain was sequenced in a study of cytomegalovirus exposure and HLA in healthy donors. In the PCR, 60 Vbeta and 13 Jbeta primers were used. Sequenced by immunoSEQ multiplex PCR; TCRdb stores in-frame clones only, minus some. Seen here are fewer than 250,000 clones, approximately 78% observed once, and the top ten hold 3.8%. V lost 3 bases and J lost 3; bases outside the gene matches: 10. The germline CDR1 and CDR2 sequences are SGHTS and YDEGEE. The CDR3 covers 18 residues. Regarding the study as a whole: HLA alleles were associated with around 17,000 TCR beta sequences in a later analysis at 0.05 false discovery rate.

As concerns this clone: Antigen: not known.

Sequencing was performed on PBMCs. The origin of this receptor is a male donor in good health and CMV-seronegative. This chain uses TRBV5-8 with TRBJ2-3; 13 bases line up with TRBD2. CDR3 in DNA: TGTGCCAGCAGCTCGGGACTAGCGGGATGGAGTGGAACAGATACGCAGTATTTT. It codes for CASSSGLAGWSGTDTQYF.